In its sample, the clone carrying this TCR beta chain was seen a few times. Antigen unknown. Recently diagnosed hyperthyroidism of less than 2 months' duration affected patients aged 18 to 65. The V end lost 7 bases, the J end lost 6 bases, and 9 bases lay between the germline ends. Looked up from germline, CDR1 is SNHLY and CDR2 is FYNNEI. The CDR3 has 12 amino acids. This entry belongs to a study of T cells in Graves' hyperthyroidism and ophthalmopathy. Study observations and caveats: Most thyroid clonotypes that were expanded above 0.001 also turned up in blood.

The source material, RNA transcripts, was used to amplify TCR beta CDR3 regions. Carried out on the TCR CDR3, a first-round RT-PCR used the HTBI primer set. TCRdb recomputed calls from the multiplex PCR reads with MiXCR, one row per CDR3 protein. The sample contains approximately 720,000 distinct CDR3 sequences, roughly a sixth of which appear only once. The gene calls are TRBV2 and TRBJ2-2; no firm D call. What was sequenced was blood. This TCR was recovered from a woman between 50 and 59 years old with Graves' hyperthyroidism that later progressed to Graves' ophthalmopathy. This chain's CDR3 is CASNGRSGELFF. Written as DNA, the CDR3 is TGTGCCAGCAATGGCAGGTCCGGGGAGCTGTTTTTT.